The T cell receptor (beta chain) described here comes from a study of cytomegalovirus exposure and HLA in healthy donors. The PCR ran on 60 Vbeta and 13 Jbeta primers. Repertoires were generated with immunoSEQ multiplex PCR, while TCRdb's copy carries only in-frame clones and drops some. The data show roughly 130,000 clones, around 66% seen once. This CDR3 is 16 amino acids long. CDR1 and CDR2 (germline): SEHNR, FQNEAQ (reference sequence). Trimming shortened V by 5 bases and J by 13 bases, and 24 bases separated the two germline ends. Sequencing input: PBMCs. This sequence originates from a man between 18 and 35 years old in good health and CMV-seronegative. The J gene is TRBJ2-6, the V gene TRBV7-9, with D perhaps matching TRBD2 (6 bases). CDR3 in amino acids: CASSGRAMNGDWVLTF. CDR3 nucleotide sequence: TGTGCCAGCAGCGGTAGGGCGATGAATGGGGACTGGGTCCTGACTTTC.